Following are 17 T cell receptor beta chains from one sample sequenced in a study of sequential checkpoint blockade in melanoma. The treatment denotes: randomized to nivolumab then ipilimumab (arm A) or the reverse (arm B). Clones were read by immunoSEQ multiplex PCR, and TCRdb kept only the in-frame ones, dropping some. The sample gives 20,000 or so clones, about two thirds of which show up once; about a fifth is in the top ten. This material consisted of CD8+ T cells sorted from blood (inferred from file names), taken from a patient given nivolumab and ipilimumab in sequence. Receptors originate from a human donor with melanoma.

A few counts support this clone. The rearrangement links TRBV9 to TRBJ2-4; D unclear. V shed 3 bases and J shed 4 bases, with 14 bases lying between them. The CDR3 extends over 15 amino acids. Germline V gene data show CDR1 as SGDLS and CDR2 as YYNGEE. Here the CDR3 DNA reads TGTGCCAGCAGCGAAGGTTCGGGTGGGAAAAACATTCAGTACTTC. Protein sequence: CASSEGSGGKNIQYF.

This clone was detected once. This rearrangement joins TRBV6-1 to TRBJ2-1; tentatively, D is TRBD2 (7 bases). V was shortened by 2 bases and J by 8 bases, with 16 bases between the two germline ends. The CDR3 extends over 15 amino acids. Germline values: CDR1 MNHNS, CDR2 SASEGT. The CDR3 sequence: CASSELGGGGYEQFF. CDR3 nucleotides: TGTGCCAGCAGTGAATTGGGGGGGGGCGGCTATGAGCAGTTCTTC.

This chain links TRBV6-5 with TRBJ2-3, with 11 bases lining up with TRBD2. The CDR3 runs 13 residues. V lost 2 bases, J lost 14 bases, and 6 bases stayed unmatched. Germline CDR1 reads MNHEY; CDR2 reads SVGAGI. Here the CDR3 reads CASSYASGGQRYF. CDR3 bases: TGTGCCAGCAGTTACGCTAGCGGGGGGCAACGGTATTTT.

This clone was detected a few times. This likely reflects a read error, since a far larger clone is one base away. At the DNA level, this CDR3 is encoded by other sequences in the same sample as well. The CDR3, as DNA: TGCGCCAGCAGCTTAAAGACTAGCGGGAGCACAGATACGCAGTATTTT. Translation: CASSLKTSGSTDTQYF. J is TRBJ2-3 and V is TRBV7-2; TRBD2 aligns across 10 bases. The CDR3 runs to 16 residues. Per germline, CDR1 SGHTA and CDR2 FQGNSA.

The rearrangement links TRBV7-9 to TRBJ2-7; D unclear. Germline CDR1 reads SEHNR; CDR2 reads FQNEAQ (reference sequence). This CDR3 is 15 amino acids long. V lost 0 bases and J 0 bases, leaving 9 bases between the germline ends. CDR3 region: CASSLATSSSYEQYF. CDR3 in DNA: TGTGCCAGCAGCTTAGCGACTTCTAGCTCCTACGAGCAGTACTTC.

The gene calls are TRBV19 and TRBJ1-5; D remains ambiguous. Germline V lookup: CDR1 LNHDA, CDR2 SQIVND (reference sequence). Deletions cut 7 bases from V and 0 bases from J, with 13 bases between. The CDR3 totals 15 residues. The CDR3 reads CASTVYSYSNQPQHF. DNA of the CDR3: TGTGCCAGTACCGTTTATTCCTATAGCAATCAGCCCCAGCATTTT.

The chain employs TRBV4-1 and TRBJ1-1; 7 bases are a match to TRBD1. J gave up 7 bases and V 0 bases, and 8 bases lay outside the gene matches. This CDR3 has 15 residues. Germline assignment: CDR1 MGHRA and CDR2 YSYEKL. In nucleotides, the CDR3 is TGCGCCAGCAGCCAAGATGAGGGGGCGTATGTTGAAGCTTTCTTT. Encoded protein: CASSQDEGAYVEAFF.

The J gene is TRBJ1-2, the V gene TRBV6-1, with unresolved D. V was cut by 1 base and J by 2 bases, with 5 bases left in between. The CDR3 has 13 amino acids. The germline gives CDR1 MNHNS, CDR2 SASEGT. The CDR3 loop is CASSEGGNYGYTF. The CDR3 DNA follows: TGTGCCAGCAGTGAAGGAGGGAACTATGGCTACACCTTC.

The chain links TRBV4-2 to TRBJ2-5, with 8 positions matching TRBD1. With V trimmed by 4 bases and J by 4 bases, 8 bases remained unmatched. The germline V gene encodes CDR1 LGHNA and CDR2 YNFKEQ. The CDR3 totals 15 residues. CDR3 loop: CASSLMTGVGETQYF. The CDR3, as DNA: TGTGCCAGCAGCCTTATGACAGGGGTAGGAGAGACCCAGTACTTC.

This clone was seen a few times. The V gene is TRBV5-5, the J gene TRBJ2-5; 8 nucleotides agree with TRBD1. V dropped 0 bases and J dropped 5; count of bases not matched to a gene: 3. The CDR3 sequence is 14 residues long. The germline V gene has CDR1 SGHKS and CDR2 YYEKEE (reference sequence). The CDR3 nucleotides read TGTGCCAGCAGCTTGGGGACAGGGCGGGAGACCCAGTACTTC. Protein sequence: CASSLGTGRETQYF.

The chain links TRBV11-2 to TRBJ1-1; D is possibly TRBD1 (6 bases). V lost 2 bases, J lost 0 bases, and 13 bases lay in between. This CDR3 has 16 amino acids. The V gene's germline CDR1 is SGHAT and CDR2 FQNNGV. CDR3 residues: CASSLSDRLMNTEAFF. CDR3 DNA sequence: TGTGCCAGCAGCTTATCGGACAGACTAATGAACACTGAAGCTTTCTTT.

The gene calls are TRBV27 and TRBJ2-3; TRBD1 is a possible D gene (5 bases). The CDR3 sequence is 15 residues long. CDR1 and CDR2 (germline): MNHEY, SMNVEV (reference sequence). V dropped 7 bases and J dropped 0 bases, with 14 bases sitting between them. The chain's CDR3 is CASTPWGISTDTQYF. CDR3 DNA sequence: TGTGCCAGCACCCCTTGGGGCATAAGCACAGATACGCAGTATTTT.

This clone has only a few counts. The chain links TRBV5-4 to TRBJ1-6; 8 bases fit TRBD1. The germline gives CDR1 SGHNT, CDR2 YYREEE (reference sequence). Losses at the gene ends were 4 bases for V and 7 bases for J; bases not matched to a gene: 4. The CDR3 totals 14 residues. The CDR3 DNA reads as TGTGCCAGCAGCGCCGGACAGGGCAATTCACCCCTCCACTTT. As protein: CASSAGQGNSPLHF.

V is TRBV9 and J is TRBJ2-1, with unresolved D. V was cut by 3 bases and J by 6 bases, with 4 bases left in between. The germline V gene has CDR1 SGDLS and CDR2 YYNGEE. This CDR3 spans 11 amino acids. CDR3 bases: TGTGCCAGCAGCGCCGGCAATGAGCAGTTCTTC. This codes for CASSAGNEQFF.

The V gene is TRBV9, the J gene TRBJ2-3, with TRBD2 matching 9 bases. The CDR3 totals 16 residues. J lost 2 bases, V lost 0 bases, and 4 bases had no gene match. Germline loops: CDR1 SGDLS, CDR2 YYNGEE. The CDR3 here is CASSVGLAEITDTQYF. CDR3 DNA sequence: TGTGCCAGCAGCGTAGGACTAGCGGAAATCACAGATACGCAGTATTTT.

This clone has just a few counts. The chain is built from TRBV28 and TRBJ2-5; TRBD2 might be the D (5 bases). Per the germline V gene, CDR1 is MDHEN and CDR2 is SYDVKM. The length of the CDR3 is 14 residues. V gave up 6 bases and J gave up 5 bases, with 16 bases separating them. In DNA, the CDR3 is TGTGCCAGCAGGACCCCCGGGGTGTTGGAGACCCAGTACTTC. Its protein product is CASRTPGVLETQYF.

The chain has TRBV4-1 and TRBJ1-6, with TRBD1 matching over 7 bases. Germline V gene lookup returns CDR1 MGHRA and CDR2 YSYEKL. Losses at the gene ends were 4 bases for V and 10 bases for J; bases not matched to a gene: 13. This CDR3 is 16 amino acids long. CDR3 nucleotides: TGCGCCAGCAGCCGTCCCTCAGGGGGAATTGAGTCACCCCTCCACTTT. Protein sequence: CASSRPSGGIESPLHF.